Reported below is one T cell receptor (beta chain). The CDR3 has 14 amino acids. With 2 bases removed from V and 1 base from J, the gap between germline ends came to 9 bases. Germline lookup yields CDR1 LNHNV and CDR2 YYDKDF (reference sequence). The data were taken from a study of blood T cell repertoires in COVID-19. At the level of the study: PBMCs, B-cell-depleted T cells, or T cells were the source of the cDNA or gDNA that made up the material.

In the authors' methods: Cell counts per sample came from amplifying reference gene primers. Assay used: immunoSEQ multiplex PCR; TCRdb lists only in-frame clones, some missing. The DNA was the basis for D and trimming; V, J and clone size are from that table. This repertoire shows 99,000 or so clones, roughly 83% found once; its top ten account for approximately 3.4%. What was sequenced was peripheral blood. The clonotype comes from an elderly woman with active or convalescent COVID-19. The J gene is TRBJ2-7, the V gene TRBV15; D possibly corresponds to TRBD1 (6 bases). The CDR3 here is CATSRPGTSYEQYF. In DNA form, the CDR3 reads TGTGCCACCAGCAGACCCGGGACATCCTACGAGCAGTACTTC.